Included here is one TCR beta chain sequence, with context. The protocol was immunoSEQ multiplex PCR, while the TCRdb copy is restricted to in-frame clones and leaves out a portion. The repertoire holds 200,000 to 250,000 clones, with over 75% as singletons. The data were obtained in a study of blood T cell repertoires in COVID-19. Overall study context: Sample material is recorded as cDNA or gDNA derived from T cells, B-cell-depleted T cells, or PBMCs.

The V gene's germline CDR1 is LGHDT and CDR2 YNNKEL (reference sequence). This CDR3 contains 15 residues. The V end lost 4 bases, the J end lost 8 bases, and 17 bases lay between the germline ends. This clonotype was obtained from a woman aged 18-29 years in a cohort exposed to, infected with or recovered from COVID-19 (not recorded which). The sequencing input was PBMCs or T cells enriched from blood (not recorded which). The genes are TRBV3-1 (or the pseudogene TRBV3-2) and TRBJ1-4, with D hard to call. This CDR3 reads CASSPLGQSYEKLFF. In nucleotides, the CDR3 is TGTGCCAGCAGCCCTCTTGGGCAAAGTTACGAAAAACTGTTTTTT.